These 3 T cell receptor beta chains were sequenced from one sample in a study of T cell responses to AZD1222 COVID-19 vaccine. The method was immunoSEQ multiplex PCR; TCRdb's version includes in-frame clones alone and lacks a portion of them. This table holds about 100,000 clones, 92% found once. This specimen was peripheral blood, taken on day 0 of AZD1222 vaccination. Receptors were obtained from an adult in good health.

This chain joins TRBV7-2 and TRBJ1-2; 7 positions match TRBD1. V was pared by 5 bases and J by 2 bases, with 11 bases of the junction left unmatched. Per the germline V gene, CDR1 is SGHTA and CDR2 is FQGNSA. The CDR3 contains 16 residues. The CDR3 here is CASSPRGGGVNYGYTF. CDR3 DNA sequence: TGTGCCAGCAGCCCCAGGGGAGGGGGCGTCAACTATGGCTACACCTTC.

The chain combines TRBV29-1 with TRBJ1-5; 9 bases fit TRBD1. Germline lookup yields CDR1 SQVTM and CDR2 ANQGSEA. The V gene end was trimmed by 4 bases and the J gene end by 7 bases; junction bases not matched to a gene: 5. This CDR3 has 13 residues. CDR3 residues: CSVGDRADQPQHF. CDR3 nucleotide sequence: TGCAGCGTTGGGGACAGGGCGGACCAGCCCCAGCATTTT.

This clone was observed a handful of times. The J gene is TRBJ1-2, the V gene TRBV20-1; D not certain. Trimming stripped 5 bases from V and 4 bases from J, with 8 bases between. Germline V gives CDR1 DFQATT, CDR2 SNEGSKA (reference sequence). This CDR3 has 11 amino acids. The DNA of the CDR3 is TGCAGTGCTCCCCGGCTCTATGGCTACACCTTC. It encodes CSAPRLYGYTF.